This T cell receptor (beta chain) was recovered during a study of regulatory T cells in long-lasting Graves disease. Study-wide background: Graves' patients diagnosed newly had used antithyroid drugs under 3 months. Overall study results and limits: Study was limited to peripheral blood, excluding thyroid tissue. TRBV28, TRBJ1-2 and TRBJ2-5 were segments that persistent disease favored.

Sequencing libraries for TCR beta were prepared with iRepertoire HTBI primers and Arm-PCR of CDR3 regions. In the source study's methods: In the combined samples, roughly 60 TRBV and under 15 TRBJ segments were identified. TCRdb re-called the multiplex PCR reads through MiXCR, storing one row per CDR3 protein. None of the V and J calls come from the authors' own analysis; TCRdb made them. The table lists under 300,000 distinct CDR3 sequences, 20% of them singletons. The sample's time point: newly diagnosed GD, antithyroid drugs for less than 3 months. After RNA was extracted from PBMCs, the TCR library was made from it. This clonotype was picked up many times. Antigen specificity is unknown. Germline V gene sequence: CDR1 DFQATT, CDR2 SNEGSKA (reference sequence). The V gene lost 6 bases and the J gene lost 0 bases, with 14 bases spanning the gap. The CDR3 spans 15 residues.

This sequence joins TRBV20-1 and TRBJ1-4; D perhaps matches TRBD1 (6 bases). This specimen was peripheral blood mononuclear cells (PBMCs), taken at new diagnosis, from a patient treated with antithyroid drugs. The clonotype was recovered from a female donor with Graves disease. This chain's CDR3 is CSANQGYSTNEKLFF. CDR3 sequence (DNA): TGCAGTGCGAACCAGGGGTACTCAACTAATGAAAAACTGTTTTTT.